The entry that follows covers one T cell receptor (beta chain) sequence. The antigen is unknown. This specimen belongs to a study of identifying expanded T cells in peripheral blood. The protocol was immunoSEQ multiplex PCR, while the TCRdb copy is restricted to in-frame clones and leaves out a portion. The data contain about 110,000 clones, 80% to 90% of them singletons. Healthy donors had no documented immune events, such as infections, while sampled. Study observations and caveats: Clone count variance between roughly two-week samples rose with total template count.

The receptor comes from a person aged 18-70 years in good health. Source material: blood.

DNA for the CDR3: TGCGCCAGCAGCTTGGAAGGGGCACCGTACAATGAGCAGTTCTTC. Its protein product is CASSLEGAPYNEQFF. This chain uses TRBV5-1 with TRBJ2-1, with D possibly matching TRBD1 (5 bases). V lost 0 bases and J 4 bases, leaving 11 bases between the germline ends. Germline CDR1 and CDR2: SGHRS and YFSETQ. There are 15 residues in the CDR3.